The 16 T cell receptor beta chains below were found in one sample sequenced in a study of lymphopenia after photon versus proton radiotherapy. Using immunoSEQ multiplex PCR, the repertoire was profiled, and TCRdb retains in-frame clones only, with some absent. The table lists 15,000 or so clones, over 75% of them singletons. Sequencing used peripheral blood, obtained from a patient treated with proton-based radiotherapy. These receptors all come from a man between 65 and 79 years old with pancreatic cancer.

V gene TRBV6-1 combines with J gene TRBJ2-3, with D possibly being TRBD2 (6 bases). V shed 1 base and J shed 6 bases, with 14 bases lying between them. From germline, CDR1 is MNHNS and CDR2 SASEGT. CDR3 length equals 15 residues. The CDR3 spells CASSEGTTMWDTQYF. The CDR3 DNA sequence: TGTGCCAGCAGTGAAGGGACTACGATGTGGGATACGCAGTATTTT.

This chain connects TRBV9 to TRBJ2-1; 9 bases map to TRBD2. With V trimmed by 4 bases and J by 6 bases, 8 bases remained unmatched. CDR3 length: 15 amino acids. Germline loops: CDR1 SGDLS, CDR2 YYNGEE. The DNA of the CDR3 is TGTGCCAGCAGCACAAGTAGCGGGAGTACCAATGAGCAGTTCTTC. Translation gives CASSTSSGSTNEQFF. Filled out from reference TRBV9 and TRBJ2-1, the complete variable domain reads DSGVTQTPKHLITATGQRVTLRCSPRSGDLSVYWYQQSLDQGLQFLIQYYNGEERAKGNILERFSAQQFPDLHSELNLSSLELGDSALYFCASSTSSGSTNEQFFGPGTRLTVL.

This clone was counted between two and nine times. This rearrangement joins TRBV29-1 to TRBJ1-2, with TRBD1 as a possible D gene (6 bases). Per the germline V gene, CDR1 is SQVTM and CDR2 is ANQGSEA. The V end lost 6 bases, the J end lost 4 bases, and 15 bases lay between the germline ends. This CDR3 comprises 13 residues. The CDR3 DNA reads as TGCAGCGTCAGGACAGCCGAACTCTATGGCTACACCTTC. It codes for CSVRTAELYGYTF.

The J gene is TRBJ1-1, the V gene TRBV6-4; D is undetermined. The CDR3 has 14 residues. Germline V gives CDR1 MRHNA, CDR2 SNTAGT. The V and J ends lost 0 bases and 1 base respectively, with 6 bases between them. This CDR3 reads CASSDSAGNTEAFF. In DNA, the CDR3 is TGTGCCAGCAGTGACTCGGCAGGGAACACTGAAGCTTTCTTT.

The chain has TRBV5-1 and TRBJ2-1; 11 nucleotides line up with TRBD2. With V trimmed by 4 bases and J by 3 bases, 9 bases remained unmatched. There are 17 residues in the CDR3. Germline V gives CDR1 SGHRS, CDR2 YFSETQ. The CDR3 loop is CASSQRASGGIYNEQFF. The CDR3, as DNA: TGCGCCAGCAGCCAGCGGGCTAGCGGGGGGATCTACAATGAGCAGTTCTTC. The full variable domain, completed using reference TRBV5-1 and TRBJ2-1, is KAGVTQTPRYLIKTRGQQVTLSCSPISGHRSVSWYQQTPGQGLQFLFEYFSETQRNKGNFPGRFSGRQFSNSRSEMNVSTLELGDSALYLCASSQRASGGIYNEQFFGPGTRLTVL.

This chain joins TRBV5-4 and TRBJ2-3; D perhaps matches TRBD2 (5 bases). Trimming left V 6 bases short and J 1 base short, with 9 bases between. CDR1 is SGHNT, CDR2 YYREEE, per germline (reference sequence). This CDR3 has 13 amino acids. The CDR3 loop is CASTSRRTDTQYF. CDR3 DNA: TGTGCCAGCACTAGCAGACGCACAGATACGCAGTATTTT.

This chain joins TRBV19 and TRBJ2-7; 8 nucleotides line up with TRBD1. Germline CDR1 is LNHDA and CDR2 is SQIVND (reference sequence). J lost 3 bases, V lost 7 bases, and 11 bases had no gene match. The CDR3 spans 15 residues. In DNA, the CDR3 is TGTGCCAGTAAAAAAACCGGGACAGGAAACTACGAGCAGTACTTC. Protein product: CASKKTGTGNYEQYF. Using reference TRBV19 and TRBJ2-7 for the parts outside the CDR3, the full variable domain is DGGITQSPKYLFRKEGQNVTLSCEQNLNHDAMYWYRQDPGQGLRLIYYSQIVNDFQKGDIAEGYSVSREKKESFPLTVTSAQKNPTAFYLCASKKTGTGNYEQYFGPGTRLTVT.

This clone has only one observation. The chain combines TRBV27 with TRBJ2-2, with 8 bases that match TRBD1. There are 15 residues in the CDR3. Germline CDR1 reads MNHEY; CDR2 reads SMNVEV (reference sequence). V shed 5 bases, J shed 6 bases, and the junction held 8 bases outside the gene matches. Written as DNA, the CDR3 is TGTGCCAGCAGTAGGGGACAGGTAGCGGCCGGGGAGCTGTTTTTT. Translation: CASSRGQVAAGELFF.

The J gene is TRBJ2-5, the V gene TRBV23-1; 8 positions agree with TRBD2. TRBV23-1 is an ORF for which the function is uncertain. The CDR3 is 15 amino acids. V lost 9 bases, J lost 5 bases, and 14 bases stayed unmatched. The CDR3 reads CARQKNGRARETQYF. As DNA, the CDR3 is TGCGCCAGGCAAAAGAACGGGAGGGCCAGGGAGACCCAGTACTTC.

The chain employs TRBV11-1 and TRBJ2-6; D unresolved. The V end was cut by 5 bases, the J end by 0 bases, with 14 bases between. CDR1 and CDR2 from the germline V gene are SGHAT and FQDESV (reference sequence). This CDR3 is 17 amino acids long. The chain's CDR3 is CASSPRPESSGANVLTF. DNA for the CDR3: TGTGCCAGCAGCCCGCGGCCAGAGTCCTCTGGGGCCAACGTCCTGACTTTC.

This clone was recorded only once. The chain links TRBV18 to TRBJ1-2, with a tentative D call TRBD1 (6 bases). V was clipped by 3 bases and J by 1 base, with 9 bases between them. CDR1 and CDR2 from the germline V gene are KGHSH and LQKENI. There are 14 residues in the CDR3. DNA for the CDR3: TGTGCCAGCTCACCGCGGGACATTAACTATGGCTACACCTTC. As protein: CASSPRDINYGYTF.

The chain is built from TRBV7-9 and TRBJ2-1; 7 bases map to TRBD2. The CDR3 consists of 14 residues. In germline, CDR1 is SEHNR, CDR2 FQNEAQ (reference sequence). V trimming: 3 bases; J trimming: 5 bases; junction bases outside the gene matches: 4. The CDR3 here is CASSFPGRDNEQFF. The CDR3, as DNA: TGTGCCAGCAGCTTTCCAGGGAGGGACAATGAGCAGTTCTTC.

V and J are TRBV11-1 and TRBJ2-7, with D perhaps TRBD2 (6 bases). Trimming removed 6 bases at V and 6 bases at J, with 15 bases between. CDR3 length equals 13 residues. CDR1 and CDR2 (germline): SGHAT, FQDESV (reference sequence). CDR3: CASSYGGRREQYF. Written as DNA, the CDR3 is TGTGCCAGCAGTTATGGGGGGAGGCGCGAGCAGTACTTC.

This chain joins TRBV12-5 and TRBJ1-2, with 8 nucleotides matching TRBD1. From germline, CDR1 is LGHNT and CDR2 FRNRAP. V lost 2 bases and J lost 7; bases outside the gene matches: 9. CDR3 size: 15 residues. CDR3: CASGLTNQGARGYTF. The CDR3 bases are TGTGCTAGTGGTTTGACAAATCAGGGGGCGCGTGGCTACACCTTC.

The chain carries TRBV5-5 and TRBJ2-5; 7 bases are shared with TRBD1. Germline-derived CDR1 and CDR2 are SGHKS and YYEKEE (reference sequence). The CDR3 has 15 amino acids. After removal of 4 bases from V and 5 bases from J, the junction contained 11 bases not matched to a gene. The CDR3: CASSLSTGVEETQYF. The CDR3 DNA follows: TGTGCCAGCAGCCTCAGCACAGGGGTGGAGGAGACCCAGTACTTC. Complete variable domain (other parts from reference TRBV5-5 and TRBJ2-5): DAGVTQSPTHLIKTRGQQVTLRCSPISGHKSVSWYQQVLGQGPQFIFQYYEKEERGRGNFPDRFSARQFPNYSSELNVNALLLGDSALYLCASSLSTGVEETQYFGPGTRLLVL.

The chain combines TRBV5-1 with TRBJ1-2; D not certain. V dropped 4 bases and J dropped 7 bases, with 14 bases sitting between them. The germline gives CDR1 SGHRS, CDR2 YFSETQ. The CDR3 spans 13 residues. CDR3 residues: CASSGEGWGGYTF. CDR3 bases: TGCGCCAGCAGCGGCGAAGGATGGGGTGGCTACACCTTC.